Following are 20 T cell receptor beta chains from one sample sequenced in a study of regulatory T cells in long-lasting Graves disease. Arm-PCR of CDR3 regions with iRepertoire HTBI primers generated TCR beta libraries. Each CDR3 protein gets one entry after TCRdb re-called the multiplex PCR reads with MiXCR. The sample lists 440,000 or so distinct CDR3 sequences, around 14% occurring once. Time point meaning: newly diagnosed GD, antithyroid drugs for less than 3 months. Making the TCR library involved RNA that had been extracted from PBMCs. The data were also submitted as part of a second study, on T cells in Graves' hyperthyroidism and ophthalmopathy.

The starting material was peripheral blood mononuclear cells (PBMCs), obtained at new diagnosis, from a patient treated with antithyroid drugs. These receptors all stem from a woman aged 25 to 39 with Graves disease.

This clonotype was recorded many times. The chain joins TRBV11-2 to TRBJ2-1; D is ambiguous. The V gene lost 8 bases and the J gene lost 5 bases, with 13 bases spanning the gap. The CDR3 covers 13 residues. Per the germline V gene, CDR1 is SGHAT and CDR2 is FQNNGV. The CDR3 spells CASVRTYNNEQFF. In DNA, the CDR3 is TGTGCCAGCGTCAGAACGTACAACAATGAGCAGTTCTTC. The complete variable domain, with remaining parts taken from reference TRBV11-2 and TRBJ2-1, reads EAGVAQSPRYKIIEKRQSVAFWCNPISGHATLYWYQQILGQGPKLLIQFQNNGVVDDSQLPKDRFSAERLKGVDSTLKIQPAKLEDSAVYLCASVRTYNNEQFFGPGTRLTVL.

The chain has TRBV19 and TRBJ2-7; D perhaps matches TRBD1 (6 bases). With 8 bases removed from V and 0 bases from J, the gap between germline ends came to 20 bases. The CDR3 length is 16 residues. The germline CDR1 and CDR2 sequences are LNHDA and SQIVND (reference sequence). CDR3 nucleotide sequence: TGTGCCAGTCGGCGACAGGCAACTTCCACCTCCTACGAGCAGTACTTC. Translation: CASRRQATSTSYEQYF.

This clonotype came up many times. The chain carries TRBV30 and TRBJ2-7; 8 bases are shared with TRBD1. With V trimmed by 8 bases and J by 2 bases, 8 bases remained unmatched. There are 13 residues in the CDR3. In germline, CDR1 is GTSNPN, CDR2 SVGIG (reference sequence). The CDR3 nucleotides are TGTGCCAGCAGGCGGACAGGGCCCTACGAGCAGTACTTC. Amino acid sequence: CASRRTGPYEQYF.

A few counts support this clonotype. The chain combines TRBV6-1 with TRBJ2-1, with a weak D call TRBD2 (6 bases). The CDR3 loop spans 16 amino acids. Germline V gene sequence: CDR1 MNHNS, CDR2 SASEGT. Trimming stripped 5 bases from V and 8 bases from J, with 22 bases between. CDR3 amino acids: CASSPSGTLRSHEQFF. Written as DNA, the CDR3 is TGTGCCAGCAGTCCCTCCGGGACTTTAAGGAGTCATGAGCAGTTCTTC.

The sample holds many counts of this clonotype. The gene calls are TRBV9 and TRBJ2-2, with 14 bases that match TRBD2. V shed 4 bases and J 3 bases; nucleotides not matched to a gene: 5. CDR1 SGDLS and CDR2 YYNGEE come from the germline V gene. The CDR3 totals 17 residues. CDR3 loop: CASSPGTSGSYTGELFF. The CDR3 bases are TGTGCCAGCAGCCCCGGGACTAGCGGGAGTTACACCGGGGAGCTGTTTTTT. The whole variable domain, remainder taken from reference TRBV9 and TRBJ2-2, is DSGVTQTPKHLITATGQRVTLRCSPRSGDLSVYWYQQSLDQGLQFLIQYYNGEERAKGNILERFSAQQFPDLHSELNLSSLELGDSALYFCASSPGTSGSYTGELFFGEGSRLTVL.

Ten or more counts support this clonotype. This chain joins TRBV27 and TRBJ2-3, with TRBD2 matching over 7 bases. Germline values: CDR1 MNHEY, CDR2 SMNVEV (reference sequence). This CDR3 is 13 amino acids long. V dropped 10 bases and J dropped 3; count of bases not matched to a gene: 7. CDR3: CATLREGTDTQYF. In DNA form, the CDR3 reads TGTGCCACCCTCAGGGAGGGAACAGATACGCAGTATTTT.

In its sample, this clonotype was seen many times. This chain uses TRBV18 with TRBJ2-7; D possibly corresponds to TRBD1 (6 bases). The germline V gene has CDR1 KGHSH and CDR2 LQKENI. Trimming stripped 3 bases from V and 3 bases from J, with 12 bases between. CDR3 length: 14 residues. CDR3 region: CASSPRDTDYEQYF. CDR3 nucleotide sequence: TGTGCCAGCTCACCCCGGGACACGGACTACGAGCAGTACTTC.

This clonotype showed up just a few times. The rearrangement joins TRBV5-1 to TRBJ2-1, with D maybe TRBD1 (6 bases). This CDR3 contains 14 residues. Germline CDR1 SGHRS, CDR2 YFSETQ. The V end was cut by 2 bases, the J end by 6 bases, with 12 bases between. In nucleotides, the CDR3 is TGCGCCAGCAGCTTCGGGACACAGGGCAATGAGCAGTTCTTC. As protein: CASSFGTQGNEQFF. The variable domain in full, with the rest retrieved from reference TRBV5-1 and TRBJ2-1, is KAGVTQTPRYLIKTRGQQVTLSCSPISGHRSVSWYQQTPGQGLQFLFEYFSETQRNKGNFPGRFSGRQFSNSRSEMNVSTLELGDSALYLCASSFGTQGNEQFFGPGTRLTVL.

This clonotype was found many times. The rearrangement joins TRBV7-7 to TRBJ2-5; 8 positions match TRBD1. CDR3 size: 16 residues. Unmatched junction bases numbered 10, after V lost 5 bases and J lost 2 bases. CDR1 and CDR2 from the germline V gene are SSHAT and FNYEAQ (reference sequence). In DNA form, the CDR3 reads TGTGCCAGCAGCAGAGGAGGGGACAGGCGGCAAGAGACCCAGTACTTC. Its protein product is CASSRGGDRRQETQYF.

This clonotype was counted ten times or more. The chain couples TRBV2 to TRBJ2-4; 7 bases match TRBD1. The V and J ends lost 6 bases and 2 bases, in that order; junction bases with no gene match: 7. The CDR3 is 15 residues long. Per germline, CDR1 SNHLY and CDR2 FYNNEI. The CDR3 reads CASRGTEYSKNIQYF. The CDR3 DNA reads TGTGCCAGCAGGGGGACAGAATATTCCAAAAACATTCAGTACTTC. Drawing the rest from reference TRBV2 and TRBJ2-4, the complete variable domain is EPEVTQTPSHQVTQMGQEVILRCVPISNHLYFYWYRQILGQKVEFLVSFYNNEISEKSEIFDDQFSVERPDGSNFTLKIRSTKLEDSAMYFCASRGTEYSKNIQYFGAGTRLSVL.

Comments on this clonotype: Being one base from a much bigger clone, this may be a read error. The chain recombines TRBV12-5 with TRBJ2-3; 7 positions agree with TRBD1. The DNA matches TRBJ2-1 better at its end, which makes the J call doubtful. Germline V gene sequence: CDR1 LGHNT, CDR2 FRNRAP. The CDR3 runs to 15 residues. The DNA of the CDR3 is TGTGCTAGTGGTTTGAGAGGGACAGTCAGAAATGAGCAGTTCTTC. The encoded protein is CASGLRGTVRNEQFF.

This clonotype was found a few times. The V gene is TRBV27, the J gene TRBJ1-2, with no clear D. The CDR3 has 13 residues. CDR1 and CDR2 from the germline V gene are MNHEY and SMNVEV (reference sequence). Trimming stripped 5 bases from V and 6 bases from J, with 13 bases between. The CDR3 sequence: CASSPTTVDGYTF. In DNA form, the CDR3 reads TGTGCCAGCAGTCCTACCACCGTTGATGGCTACACCTTC.

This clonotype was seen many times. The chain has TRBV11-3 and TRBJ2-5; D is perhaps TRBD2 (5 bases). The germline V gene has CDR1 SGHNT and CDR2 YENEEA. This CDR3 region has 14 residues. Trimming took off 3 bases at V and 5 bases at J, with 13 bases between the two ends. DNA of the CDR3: TGTGCCAGCAGCTTCTTAGCGCAAGTGGAGACCCAGTACTTC. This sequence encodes CASSFLAQVETQYF. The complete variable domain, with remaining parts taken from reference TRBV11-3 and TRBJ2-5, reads EAGVVQSPRYKIIEKKQPVAFWCNPISGHNTLYWYLQNLGQGPELLIRYENEEAVDDSQLPKDRFSAERLKGVDSTLKIQPAELGDSAVYLCASSFLAQVETQYFGPGTRLLVL.

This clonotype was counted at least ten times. The CDR3 loop is CASSSGTSGLANTGELFF. CDR3 bases: TGTGCCAGCAGTTCCGGGACTAGCGGGCTCGCGAACACCGGGGAGCTGTTTTTT. The chain joins TRBV12-3 or TRBV12-4 to TRBJ2-2; 12 bases agree with TRBD2. V dropped 4 bases and J dropped 0; count of bases not matched to a gene: 6. The CDR3 covers 18 residues.

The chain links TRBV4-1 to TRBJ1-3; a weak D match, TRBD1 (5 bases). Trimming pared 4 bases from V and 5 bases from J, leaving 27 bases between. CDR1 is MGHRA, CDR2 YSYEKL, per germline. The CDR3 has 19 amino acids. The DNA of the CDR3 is TGCGCCAGCAGCCCTCTGAGTACGGGGCAGGGTGTTGGGCGAAACACCATATATTTT. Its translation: CASSPLSTGQGVGRNTIYF.

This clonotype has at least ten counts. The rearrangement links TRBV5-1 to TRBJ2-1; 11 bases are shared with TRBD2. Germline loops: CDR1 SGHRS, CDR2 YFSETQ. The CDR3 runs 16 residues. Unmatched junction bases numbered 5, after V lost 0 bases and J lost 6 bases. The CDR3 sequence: CASSLVLAGVSNEQFF. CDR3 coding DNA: TGCGCCAGCAGCTTGGTACTAGCGGGAGTTTCCAATGAGCAGTTCTTC.

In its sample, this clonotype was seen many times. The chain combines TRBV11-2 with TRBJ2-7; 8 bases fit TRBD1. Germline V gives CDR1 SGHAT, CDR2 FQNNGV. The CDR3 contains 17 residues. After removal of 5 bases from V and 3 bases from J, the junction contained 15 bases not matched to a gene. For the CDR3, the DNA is TGTGCCAGCAGCCCCCGGACAGGGAGGCTTCGGAGCTACGAGCAGTACTTC. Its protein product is CASSPRTGRLRSYEQYF.

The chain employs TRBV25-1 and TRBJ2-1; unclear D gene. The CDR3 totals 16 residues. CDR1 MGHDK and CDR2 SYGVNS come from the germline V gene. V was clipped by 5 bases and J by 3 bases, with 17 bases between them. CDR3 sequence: CASSNQPGGSYNEQFF. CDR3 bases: TGTGCCAGCAGTAATCAACCGGGCGGAAGCTACAATGAGCAGTTCTTC.

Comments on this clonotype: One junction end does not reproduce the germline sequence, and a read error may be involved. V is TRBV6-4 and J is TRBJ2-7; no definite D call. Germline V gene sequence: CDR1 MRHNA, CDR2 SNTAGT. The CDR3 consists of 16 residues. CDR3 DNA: TGTGCCAGCAGTTACTCGAAGGTGGGCACCACCTACGAGCAGTACTTC. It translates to CASSYSKVGTTYEQYF.

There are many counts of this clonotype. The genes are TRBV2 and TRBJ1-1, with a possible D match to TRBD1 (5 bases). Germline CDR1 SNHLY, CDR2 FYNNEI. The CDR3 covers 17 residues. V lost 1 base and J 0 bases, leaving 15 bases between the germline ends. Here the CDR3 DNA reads TGTGCCAGCAGTGAAGGCCGGTTGGGACGGTTGAACACTGAAGCTTTCTTT. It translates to CASSEGRLGRLNTEAFF.